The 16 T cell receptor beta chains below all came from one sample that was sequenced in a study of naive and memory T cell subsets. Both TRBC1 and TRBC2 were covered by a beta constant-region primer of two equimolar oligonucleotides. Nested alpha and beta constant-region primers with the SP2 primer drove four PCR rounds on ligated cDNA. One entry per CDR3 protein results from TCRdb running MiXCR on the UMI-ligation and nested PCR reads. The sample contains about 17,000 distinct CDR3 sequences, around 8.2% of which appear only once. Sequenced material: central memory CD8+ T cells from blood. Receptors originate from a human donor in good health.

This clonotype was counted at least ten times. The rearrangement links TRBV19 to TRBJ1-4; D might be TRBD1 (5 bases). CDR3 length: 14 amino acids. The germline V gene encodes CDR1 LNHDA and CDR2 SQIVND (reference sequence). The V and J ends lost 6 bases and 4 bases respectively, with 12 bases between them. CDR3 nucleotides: TGTGCCAGTAGCAGCCGGGACGGTAATGAAAAACTGTTTTTT. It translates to CASSSRDGNEKLFF.

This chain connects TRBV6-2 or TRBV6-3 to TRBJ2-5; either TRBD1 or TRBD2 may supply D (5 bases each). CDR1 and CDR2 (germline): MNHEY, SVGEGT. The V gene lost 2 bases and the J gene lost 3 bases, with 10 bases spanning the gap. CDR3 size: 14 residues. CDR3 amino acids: CASSYGDEKETQYF. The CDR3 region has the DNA TGTGCCAGCAGTTACGGGGACGAGAAAGAGACCCAGTACTTC.

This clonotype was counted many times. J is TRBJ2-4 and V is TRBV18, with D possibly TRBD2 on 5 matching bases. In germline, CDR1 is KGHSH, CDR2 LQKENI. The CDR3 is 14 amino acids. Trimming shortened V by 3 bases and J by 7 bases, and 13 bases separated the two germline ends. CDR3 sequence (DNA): TGTGCCAGCTCACCGGAGGAGGCTTGGAACATTCAGTACTTC. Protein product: CASSPEEAWNIQYF.

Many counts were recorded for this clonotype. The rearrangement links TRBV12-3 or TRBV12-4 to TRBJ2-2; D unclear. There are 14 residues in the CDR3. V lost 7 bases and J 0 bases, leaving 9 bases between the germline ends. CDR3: CASIDKTNTGELFF. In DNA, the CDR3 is TGTGCCAGCATTGACAAGACGAACACCGGGGAGCTGTTTTTT.

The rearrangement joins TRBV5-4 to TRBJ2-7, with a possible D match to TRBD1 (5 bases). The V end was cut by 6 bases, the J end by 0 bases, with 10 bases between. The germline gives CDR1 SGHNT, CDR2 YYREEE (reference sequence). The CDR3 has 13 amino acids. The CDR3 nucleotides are TGTGCCAGCAAAGAACAGGCCTCCTACGAGCAGTACTTC. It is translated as CASKEQASYEQYF.

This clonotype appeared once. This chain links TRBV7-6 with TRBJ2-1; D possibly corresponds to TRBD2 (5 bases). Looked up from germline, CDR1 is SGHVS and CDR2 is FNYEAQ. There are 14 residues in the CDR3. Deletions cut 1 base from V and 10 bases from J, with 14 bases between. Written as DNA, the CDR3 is TGTGCCAGCAGCTTAGTAGCAACCCGCGGGGAGCAGTTCTTC. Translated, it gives CASSLVATRGEQFF. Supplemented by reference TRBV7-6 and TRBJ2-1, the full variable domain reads GAGVSQSPRYKVTKRGQDVALRCDPISGHVSLYWYRQALGQGPEFLTYFNYEAQQDKSGLPNDRFSAERPEGSISTLTIQRTEQRDSAMYRCASSLVATRGEQFFGPGTRLTVL.

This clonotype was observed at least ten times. The CDR3 DNA follows: TGCAGCGTTTCAGACGGAGAATTTTATGGCTACACCTTC. Translating it yields CSVSDGEFYGYTF. The chain combines TRBV29-1 with TRBJ1-2; D is unclear. V dropped 5 bases and J dropped 5 bases, with 15 bases sitting between them. The CDR3 totals 13 residues. The germline V gene has CDR1 SQVTM and CDR2 ANQGSEA.

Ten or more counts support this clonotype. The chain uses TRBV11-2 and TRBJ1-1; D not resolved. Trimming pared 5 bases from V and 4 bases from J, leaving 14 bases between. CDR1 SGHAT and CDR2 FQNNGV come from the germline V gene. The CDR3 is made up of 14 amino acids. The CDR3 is CASSADGSGTEAFF. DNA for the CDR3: TGTGCCAGCAGCGCGGATGGGAGTGGCACTGAAGCTTTCTTT.

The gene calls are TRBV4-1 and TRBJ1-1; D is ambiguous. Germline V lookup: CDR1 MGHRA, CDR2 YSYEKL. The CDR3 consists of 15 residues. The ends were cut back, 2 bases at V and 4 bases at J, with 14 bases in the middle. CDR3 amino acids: CASSQFTLSGTEAFF. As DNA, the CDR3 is TGCGCCAGCAGCCAATTCACCCTGAGTGGCACTGAAGCTTTCTTT.

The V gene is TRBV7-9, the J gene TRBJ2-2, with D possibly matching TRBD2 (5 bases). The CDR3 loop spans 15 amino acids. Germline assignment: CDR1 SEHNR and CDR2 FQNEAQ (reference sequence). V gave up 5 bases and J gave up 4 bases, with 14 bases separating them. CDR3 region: CASSTRGSGTGELFF. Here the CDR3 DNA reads TGTGCCAGCAGCACCCGGGGTAGTGGCACCGGGGAGCTGTTTTTT.

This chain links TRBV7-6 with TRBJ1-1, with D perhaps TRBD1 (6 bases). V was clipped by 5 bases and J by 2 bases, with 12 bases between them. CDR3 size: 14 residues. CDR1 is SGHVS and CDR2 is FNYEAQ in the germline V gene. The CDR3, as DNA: TGTGCCAGCAGCCTAGGACAGTATAACACTGAAGCTTTCTTT. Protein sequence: CASSLGQYNTEAFF.

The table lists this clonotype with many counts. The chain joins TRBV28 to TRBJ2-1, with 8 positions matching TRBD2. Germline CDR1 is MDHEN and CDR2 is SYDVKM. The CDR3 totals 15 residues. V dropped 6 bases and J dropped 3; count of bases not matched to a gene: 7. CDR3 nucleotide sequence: TGTGCCAGCAGCTCGGGGGGGGGAAACTACAATGAGCAGTTCTTC. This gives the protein CASSSGGGNYNEQFF. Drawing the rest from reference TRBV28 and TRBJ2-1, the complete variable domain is DVKVTQSSRYLVKRTGEKVFLECVQDMDHENMFWYRQDPGLGLRLIYFSYDVKMKEKGDIPEGYSVSREKKERFSLILESASTNQTSMYLCASSSGGGNYNEQFFGPGTRLTVL.

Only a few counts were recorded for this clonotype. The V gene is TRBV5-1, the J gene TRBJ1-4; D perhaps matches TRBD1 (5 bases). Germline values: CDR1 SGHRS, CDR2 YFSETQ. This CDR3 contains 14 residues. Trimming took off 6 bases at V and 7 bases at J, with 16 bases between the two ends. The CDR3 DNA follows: TGCGCCAGCAAAGCCGGGGGAATCCTTGAAAAACTGTTTTTT. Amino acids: CASKAGGILEKLFF.

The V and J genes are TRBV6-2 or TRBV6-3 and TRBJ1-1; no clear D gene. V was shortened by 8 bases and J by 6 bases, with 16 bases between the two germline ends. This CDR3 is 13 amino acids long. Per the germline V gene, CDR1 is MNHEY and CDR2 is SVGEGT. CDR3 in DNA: TGTGCCAGCCGCTTCCGGGGATCCCCTGAAGCTTTCTTT. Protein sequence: CASRFRGSPEAFF.

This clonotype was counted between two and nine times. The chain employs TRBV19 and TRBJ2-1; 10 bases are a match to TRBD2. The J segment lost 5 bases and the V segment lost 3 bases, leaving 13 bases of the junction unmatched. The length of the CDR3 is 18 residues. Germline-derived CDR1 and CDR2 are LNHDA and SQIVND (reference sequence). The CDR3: CASSISLAGGLGNNEQFF. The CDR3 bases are TGTGCCAGTAGTATTTCTTTAGCGGGGGGCCTCGGGAACAATGAGCAGTTCTTC.

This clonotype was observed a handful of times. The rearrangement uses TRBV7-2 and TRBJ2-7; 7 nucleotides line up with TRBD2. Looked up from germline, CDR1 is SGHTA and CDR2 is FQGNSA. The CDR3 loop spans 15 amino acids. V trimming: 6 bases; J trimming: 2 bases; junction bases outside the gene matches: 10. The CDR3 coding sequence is TGTGCCAGCAGGGAGGCGAGCGGGGATCCCTACGAGCAGTACTTC. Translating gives CASREASGDPYEQYF.